This paragraph reports one T cell receptor (beta chain). The data were taken from a study of control samples from healthy donors and cancer patients. Germline V gene data show CDR1 as SEHNR and CDR2 as FQNEAQ (reference sequence). Trimming cost V 5 bases and J 1 base; bases outside gene matches: 8. The CDR3 spans 16 residues. Using immunoSEQ multiplex PCR, the repertoire was profiled, and TCRdb retains in-frame clones only, with some absent. The data show around 110,000 clones, about 94% seen once. This TCR was sampled from a man aged 30 to 39 in good health. Sequenced input: blood. The rearrangement uses TRBV7-9 and TRBJ2-5; 9 bases map to TRBD2. CDR3 loop: CASSPPGLAGQETQYF. In nucleotides, the CDR3 is TGTGCCAGCAGCCCACCGGGACTAGCCGGCCAAGAGACCCAGTACTTC.